This TCR beta chain comes out of a study of cytomegalovirus exposure and HLA in healthy donors. The donors gave bone marrow, and they were healthy. The PCR used 60 Vbeta and 13 Jbeta primers. TCRdb's table, derived via immunoSEQ multiplex PCR, lists solely in-frame clones and lacks some. The sample lists about 89,000 clones, roughly three quarters occurring once. V dropped 1 base and J dropped 5; count of bases not matched to a gene: 2. Germline V gene data show CDR1 as LNHNV and CDR2 as YYDKDF (reference sequence). The CDR3 extends over 15 amino acids. The chain carries TRBV15 and TRBJ2-1; 10 bases line up with TRBD2. The sample comprised PBMCs. The TCR was taken from a man younger than 40 in good health and CMV-seronegative. CDR3: CATSRGLAGHNEQFF. The DNA of the CDR3 is TGTGCCACCAGCAGAGGACTAGCGGGCCACAATGAGCAGTTCTTC. Looking up the rest from reference TRBV15 and TRBJ2-1 gives the full variable domain: DAMVIQNPRYQVTQFGKPVTLSCSQTLNHNVMYWYQQKSSQAPKLLFHYYDKDFNNEADTPDNFQSRRPNTSFCFLDIRSPGLGDTAMYLCATSRGLAGHNEQFFGPGTRLTVL.